This T cell receptor (beta chain) stems from a study of graft-versus-host responses after intestinal transplantation. The study's findings and limits: Investigators detected GvH clones in recipient marrow, with some emerging earlier in ileum or blood. With peak circulating GvH clone levels came an association with early post-transplant HvG declines.

This clone was found once. Its target is unknown. TCRdb keeps only in-frame clones here, not all; method: immunoSEQ multiplex PCR. Of 81,000 or so clones in the sample, about 93% are singletons; the top ten hold less than 1.5%. This CDR3 has 16 amino acids. The V end was cut by 5 bases, the J end by 5 bases, with 21 bases between. Germline values: CDR1 SNHLY, CDR2 FYNNEI. The J gene is TRBJ1-2, the V gene TRBV2; the D gene is possibly TRBD1 (5 bases). Sequencing was performed on unstimulated CD8+ T cells sorted from spleen or lymph node cells, taken before transplant. This sequence was found in a human donor who was the organ donor for an intestinal transplant. CDR3 in DNA: TGTGCCAGCAGTTTAATAGGGGAAAAGGCTCTATATGGCTACACCTTC. As protein: CASSLIGEKALYGYTF.